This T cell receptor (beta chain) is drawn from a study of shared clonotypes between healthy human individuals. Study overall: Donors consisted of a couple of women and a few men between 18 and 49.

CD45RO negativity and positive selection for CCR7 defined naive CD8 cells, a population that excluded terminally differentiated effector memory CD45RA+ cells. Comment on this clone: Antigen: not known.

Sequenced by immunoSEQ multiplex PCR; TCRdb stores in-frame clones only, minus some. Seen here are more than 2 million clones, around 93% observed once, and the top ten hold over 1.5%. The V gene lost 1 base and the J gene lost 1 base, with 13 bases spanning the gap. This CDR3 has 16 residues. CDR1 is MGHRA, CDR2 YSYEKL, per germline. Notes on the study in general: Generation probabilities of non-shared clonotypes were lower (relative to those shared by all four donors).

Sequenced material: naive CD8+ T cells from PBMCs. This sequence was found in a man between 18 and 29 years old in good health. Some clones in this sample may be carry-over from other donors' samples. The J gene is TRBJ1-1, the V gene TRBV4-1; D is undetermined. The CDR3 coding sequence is TGCGCCAGCAGCCAAGTCCCCGGTGCGGGGAACACTGAAGCTTTCTTT. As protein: CASSQVPGAGNTEAFF.